One and the same sample provided the 15 T cell receptor beta chains below, sequenced in a study of blood T cell repertoires in COVID-19. Using immunoSEQ multiplex PCR, the repertoire was profiled, and TCRdb retains in-frame clones only, with some absent. The sample lists hundreds of thousands of clones, 90% occurring once. Sequencing was carried out using peripheral blood. The receptors were gathered from a woman younger than 30 with acute or convalescent COVID-19.

V gene TRBV27 combines with J gene TRBJ1-1; weak D call: TRBD1 (5 bases). The CDR3 sequence is 16 residues long. V dropped 5 bases and J dropped 7 bases, with 23 bases sitting between them. The germline CDR1 and CDR2 sequences are MNHEY and SMNVEV (reference sequence). CDR3 in amino acids: CASSPPHARERGEAFF. As DNA, the CDR3 is TGTGCCAGCAGTCCTCCCCACGCCAGGGAACGAGGTGAAGCTTTCTTT.

The chain links TRBV14 to TRBJ2-2; no firm D call. Between the trimmed V and J ends, which lost 4 bases and 6 bases, there was a span of 9 bases. CDR1 and CDR2 (germline): SGHDN, FVKESK. The CDR3 runs to 13 residues. The CDR3 here is CASSPDFSGELFF. The CDR3 DNA reads TGTGCCAGCAGCCCCGACTTTTCCGGGGAGCTGTTTTTT.

The gene calls are TRBV6-4 and TRBJ2-7, with D perhaps TRBD2 (5 bases). Germline-derived CDR1 and CDR2 are MRHNA and SNTAGT. CDR3 length equals 13 residues. The germline V and J ends were trimmed by 3 bases and 3 bases, with 9 bases remaining between them. The CDR3 DNA follows: TGTGCCAGCAGTGAGTTGGCGGGCTACGAGCAGTACTTC. It yields the protein CASSELAGYEQYF.

This chain connects TRBV24-1 to TRBJ2-1, with 8 bases lining up with TRBD1. The CDR3 consists of 16 residues. The junction had 4 bases not matched to a gene; V was cut back by 4 bases and J by 0 bases. From germline, CDR1 is KGHDR and CDR2 SFDVKD. This CDR3 reads CATSEWDRSSYNEQFF. As DNA, the CDR3 is TGTGCCACCAGTGAGTGGGACAGGAGCTCCTACAATGAGCAGTTCTTC.

This clone was detected only once. This chain connects TRBV7-7 to TRBJ2-2; tentatively, D is TRBD1 (6 bases). CDR1 and CDR2 (germline): SSHAT, FNYEAQ (reference sequence). The CDR3 is 16 residues long. The germline V and J ends were trimmed by 3 bases and 3 bases, with 14 bases remaining between them. In nucleotides, the CDR3 is TGTGCCAGCAGCTTGGGGCAGGGGCCAGACACCGGGGAGCTGTTTTTT. Translation gives CASSLGQGPDTGELFF.

The gene calls are TRBV19 and TRBJ1-1, with D possibly being TRBD1 (5 bases). From germline, CDR1 is LNHDA and CDR2 SQIVND (reference sequence). V lost 3 bases, J lost 3 bases, and 8 bases lay in between. This CDR3 is 13 amino acids long. The CDR3 sequence is CASSIRGDTEAFF. The CDR3 DNA sequence: TGTGCCAGTAGTATCCGGGGGGACACTGAAGCTTTCTTT.

As DNA, the CDR3 is TGTGCCAGCAGGTCCCAAGACAGCGCCTCCCCCTTGGCTTTCTTT. Translated: CASRSQDSASPLAFF. The chain carries TRBV6-4 and TRBJ1-1; D perhaps matches TRBD1 (5 bases). V was clipped by 6 bases and J by 11 bases, with 25 bases between them. The CDR3 totals 15 residues. Germline CDR1 MRHNA, CDR2 SNTAGT.

This chain uses TRBV6-2 or TRBV6-3 with TRBJ1-5; TRBD1 agrees at 9 bases. CDR3 length: 16 residues. With 6 bases clipped from V and 5 bases from J, the junction kept 11 bases outside the gene matches. The germline V gene encodes CDR1 MNHEY and CDR2 SVGEGT. Here the CDR3 reads CASSPQGARAYQPQHF. CDR3 coding DNA: TGTGCCAGCAGCCCACAGGGGGCGCGAGCGTATCAGCCCCAGCATTTT.

The CDR3: CASSVTGGYTF. For the CDR3, the DNA is TGTGCCAGCAGTGTGACAGGGGGCTACACCTTC. The V gene is TRBV28, the J gene TRBJ1-2; 7 bases fit TRBD1. CDR3 length: 11 residues. Looked up from germline, CDR1 is MDHEN and CDR2 is SYDVKM. Trimming removed 5 bases from V and 8 bases from J; junction bases left unmatched: 2.

CDR3 coding DNA: TGTGCCAGCAGTTCGGGACAGGGGGTCAATGAGCAGTTCTTC. Translation: CASSSGQGVNEQFF. The chain carries TRBV2 and TRBJ2-1, with TRBD1 matching over 11 bases. In germline, CDR1 is SNHLY, CDR2 FYNNEI. This CDR3 spans 14 amino acids. The junction had 3 bases not matched to a gene; V was cut back by 5 bases and J by 6 bases.

This clone has just a few counts. The CDR3 here is CASSQGLRLYEQYF. The CDR3 nucleotides read TGTGCCAGCAGCCAGGGTTTGAGACTCTACGAGCAGTACTTC. This chain uses TRBV7-9 with TRBJ2-7, with a possible D match to TRBD1 (5 bases). V was clipped by 5 bases and J by 3 bases, with 14 bases between them. Germline assignment: CDR1 SEHNR and CDR2 FQNEAQ (reference sequence). The CDR3 totals 14 residues.

The CDR3 reads CASSVSPRGNIYEQYF. The CDR3 nucleotides are TGTGCCAGCAGCGTATCTCCCAGGGGAAACATTTACGAGCAGTACTTC. The chain recombines TRBV9 with TRBJ2-7; tentative D call: TRBD1 (6 bases). This CDR3 region has 16 residues. Per the germline V gene, CDR1 is SGDLS and CDR2 is YYNGEE. Trimming cost V 1 base and J 4 bases, with 18 bases left between them. The entire variable domain, with the rest obtained from reference TRBV9 and TRBJ2-7, is as follows: DSGVTQTPKHLITATGQRVTLRCSPRSGDLSVYWYQQSLDQGLQFLIQYYNGEERAKGNILERFSAQQFPDLHSELNLSSLELGDSALYFCASSVSPRGNIYEQYFGPGTRLTVT.

The chain is built from TRBV5-1 and TRBJ1-2; D gene uncertain. Trimming stripped 2 bases from V and 0 bases from J, with 17 bases between. Germline V lookup: CDR1 SGHRS, CDR2 YFSETQ. The CDR3 has 17 residues. CDR3 in amino acids: CASSFAVLLTPNYGYTF. Written as DNA, the CDR3 is TGCGCCAGCAGCTTCGCCGTCCTCCTGACACCTAACTATGGCTACACCTTC.

A word on this clone: Other DNA sequences in this specimen translate into the identical CDR3. The rearrangement joins TRBV4-3 to TRBJ2-7; unclear D gene. The germline V gene has CDR1 LGHNA and CDR2 YSLEER. The CDR3 sequence is 13 residues long. V shed 0 bases and J shed 0 bases, with 3 bases lying between them. The CDR3 is CASSQDSSYEQYF. As DNA, the CDR3 is TGCGCCAGCAGCCAAGACAGCTCCTACGAGCAGTACTTC.

The V and J genes are TRBV5-4 and TRBJ1-6; 7 bases agree with TRBD1. Trimming took 2 bases from V and 10 from J; bases not matched to a gene: 12. The CDR3 has 16 residues. The germline gives CDR1 SGHNT, CDR2 YYREEE (reference sequence). As DNA, the CDR3 is TGTGCCAGCAGCTTCCAAACAGGGGAGCCCGGATCACCCCTCCACTTT. Its translation: CASSFQTGEPGSPLHF.